These 11 T cell receptor beta chains were sequenced from one sample in a study of T cell repertoires in cytomegalovirus infection. TCRdb ran MiXCR on the reads and lists one entry per CDR3 protein. The sample has 830,000 or so distinct CDR3 sequences, approximately 29% seen once. No antigen has been identified for these receptors. Sample: cultured CD8+ T cells from PBMCs, taken from culture after CMV antigen stimulation. The receptor source for this set is a human donor in good health (CMV status not recorded). Some clones in this sample may be carry-over from other donors' samples.

The table lists this clonotype with a few counts. The chain carries TRBV7-9 and TRBJ1-2; TRBD1 might be the D (5 bases). Trimming took off 5 bases at V and 6 bases at J, with 10 bases between the two ends. Germline V CDR1 and CDR2: SEHNR, FQNEAQ (reference sequence). CDR3 size: 12 residues. In DNA form, the CDR3 reads TGTGCCAGCAGCATGGGGGGGAATGGCTACACCTTC. Encoded protein: CASSMGGNGYTF. Drawing the rest from reference TRBV7-9 and TRBJ1-2, the complete variable domain is DTGVSQNPRHKITKRGQNVTFRCDPISEHNRLYWYRQTLGQGPEFLTYFQNEAQLEKSRLLSDRFSAERPKGSFSTLEIQRTEQGDSAMYLCASSMGGNGYTFGSGTRLTVV.

The chain employs TRBV12-3 or TRBV12-4 and TRBJ2-1; the match to TRBD2 covers 12 bases. The CDR3 runs 14 residues. The trim removed 7 bases at V and 6 bases at J, leaving 4 bases unmatched. Here the CDR3 DNA reads TGTGCCAGCACCCGGACTAGCGGGGTCAATGAGCAGTTCTTC. Protein product: CASTRTSGVNEQFF.

This clonotype was found a few times. This rearrangement joins TRBV6-1 to TRBJ1-1, with D possibly TRBD1 on 5 matching bases. V was pared by 10 bases and J by 2 bases, with 14 bases between. Per germline, CDR1 MNHNS and CDR2 SASEGT. CDR3 length: 13 amino acids. The CDR3 here is CAIQGSLNTEAFF. The CDR3 region has the DNA TGTGCCATCCAGGGTTCTCTAAACACTGAAGCTTTCTTT.

This clonotype has ten or more counts. The rearrangement joins TRBV12-3 or TRBV12-4 to TRBJ1-2, with TRBD1 as a possible D gene (5 bases). The CDR3 extends over 14 amino acids. V lost 3 bases to trimming and J lost 6 bases, with 14 bases between them. CDR3 in DNA: TGTGCCAGCAGTTTGGGGGTTCCCCCCGATGGCTACACCTTC. As protein: CASSLGVPPDGYTF.

This clonotype turned up a few times. The chain links TRBV10-3 to TRBJ2-3; no clear D gene. With 5 bases removed from V and 0 bases from J, the gap between germline ends came to 12 bases. Germline CDR1 is ENHRY and CDR2 is SYGVKD. The CDR3 spans 15 residues. CDR3: CAISHEAASTDTQYF. The CDR3 DNA reads as TGTGCCATCAGTCACGAGGCGGCTAGCACAGATACGCAGTATTTT.

This clonotype was counted many times. V gene TRBV4-2 combines with J gene TRBJ2-2; 9 bases align to TRBD2. The CDR3 is 17 residues long. V dropped 0 bases and J dropped 6; count of bases not matched to a gene: 8. Germline V gene sequence: CDR1 LGHNA, CDR2 YNFKEQ. CDR3 nucleotides: TGTGCCAGCAGCCAAGATGGGGCGGGGGGGCCCTCCGGGGAGCTGTTTTTT. Protein product: CASSQDGAGGPSGELFF.

The chain has TRBV6-2 or TRBV6-3 and TRBJ1-5; D ambiguous. V was pared by 0 bases and J by 7 bases, with 4 bases between. The CDR3 is made up of 12 amino acids. CDR1 MNHEY and CDR2 SVGEGT come from the germline V gene. DNA for the CDR3: TGTGCCAGCAGTTACTCGCAGCAGCCCCAGCATTTT. Translation gives CASSYSQQPQHF.

This clonotype was recorded at least ten times. The chain combines TRBV12-3 or TRBV12-4 with TRBJ2-1; 9 nucleotides line up with TRBD1. Trimming at V came to 5 bases and at J to 4 bases, leaving 12 bases not matched to a gene. The CDR3 covers 17 residues. The CDR3 spells CASSPYFPGTGYNEQFF. CDR3 DNA: TGTGCCAGCAGTCCCTACTTTCCCGGGACAGGGTACAATGAGCAGTTCTTC.

The chain couples TRBV18 to TRBJ2-1, with 9 bases lining up with TRBD2. The CDR3 sequence is 15 residues long. CDR1 KGHSH and CDR2 LQKENI come from the germline V gene. With 3 bases clipped from V and 4 bases from J, the junction kept 4 bases outside the gene matches. Written as DNA, the CDR3 is TGTGCCAGCTCACCGATAGCGGGGGAGTACAATGAGCAGTTCTTC. It translates to CASSPIAGEYNEQFF. Looking up the rest from reference TRBV18 and TRBJ2-1 gives the full variable domain: NAGVMQNPRHLVRRRGQEARLRCSPMKGHSHVYWYRQLPEEGLKFMVYLQKENIIDESGMPKERFSAEFPKEGPSILRIQQVVRGDSAAYFCASSPIAGEYNEQFFGPGTRLTVL.

The table lists this clonotype with a few counts. The chain is built from TRBV7-6 and TRBJ2-7; the D is unclear. This CDR3 region has 14 residues. The V end was cut by 5 bases, the J end by 0 bases, with 11 bases between. Germline V gene sequence: CDR1 SGHVS, CDR2 FNYEAQ. The CDR3 protein is CASSPGRNSYEQYF. CDR3 in DNA: TGTGCCAGCAGCCCCGGACGGAACTCCTACGAGCAGTACTTC.

This clonotype was seen only a few times. V is TRBV4-1 and J is TRBJ2-1; TRBD2 matches at 10 bases. The J segment lost 3 bases and the V segment lost 3 bases, leaving 8 bases of the junction unmatched. This CDR3 spans 17 amino acids. Looked up from germline, CDR1 is MGHRA and CDR2 is YSYEKL. Written as DNA, the CDR3 is TGCGCCAGCAGCCAGACCTATAGCGGGGGGTTCTACAATGAGCAGTTCTTC. Translating it yields CASSQTYSGGFYNEQFF.